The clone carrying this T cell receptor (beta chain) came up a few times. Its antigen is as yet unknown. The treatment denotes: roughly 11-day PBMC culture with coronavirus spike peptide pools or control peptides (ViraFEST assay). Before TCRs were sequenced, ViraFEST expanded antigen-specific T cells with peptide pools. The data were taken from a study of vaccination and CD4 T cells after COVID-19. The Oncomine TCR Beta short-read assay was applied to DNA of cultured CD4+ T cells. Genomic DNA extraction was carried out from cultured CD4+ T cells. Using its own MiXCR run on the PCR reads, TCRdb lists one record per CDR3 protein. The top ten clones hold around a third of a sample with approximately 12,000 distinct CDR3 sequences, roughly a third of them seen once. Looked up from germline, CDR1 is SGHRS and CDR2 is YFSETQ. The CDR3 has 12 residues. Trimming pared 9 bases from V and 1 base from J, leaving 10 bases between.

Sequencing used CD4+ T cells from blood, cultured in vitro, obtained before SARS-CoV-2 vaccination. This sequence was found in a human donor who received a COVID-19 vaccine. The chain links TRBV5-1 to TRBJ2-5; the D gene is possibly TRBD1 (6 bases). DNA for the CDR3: TGCGCCACAGGACAGAGCCAAGAGACCCAGTACTTC. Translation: CATGQSQETQYF.